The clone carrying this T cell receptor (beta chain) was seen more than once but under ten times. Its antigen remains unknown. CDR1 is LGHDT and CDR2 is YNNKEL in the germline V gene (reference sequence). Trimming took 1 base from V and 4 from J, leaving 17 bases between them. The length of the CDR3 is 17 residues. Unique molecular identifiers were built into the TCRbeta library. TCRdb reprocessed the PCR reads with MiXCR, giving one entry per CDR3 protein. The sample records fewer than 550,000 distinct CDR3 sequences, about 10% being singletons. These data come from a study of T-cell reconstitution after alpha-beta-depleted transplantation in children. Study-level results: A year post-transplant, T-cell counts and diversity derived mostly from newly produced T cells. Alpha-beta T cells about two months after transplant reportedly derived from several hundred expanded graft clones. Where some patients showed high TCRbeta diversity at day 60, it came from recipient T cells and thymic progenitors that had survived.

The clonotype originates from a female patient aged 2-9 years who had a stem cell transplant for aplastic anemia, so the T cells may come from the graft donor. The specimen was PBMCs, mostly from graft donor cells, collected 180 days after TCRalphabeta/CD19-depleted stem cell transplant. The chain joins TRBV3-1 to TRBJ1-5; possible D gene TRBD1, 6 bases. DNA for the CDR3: TGTGCCAGCAGCCAAGGGGGCAAAGACAGGTCGAATCAGCCCCAGCATTTT. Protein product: CASSQGGKDRSNQPQHF.